This TCR beta chain appears in the sequencing data of a study of OX40 agonist ivuxolimab in advanced cancers. TCRdb keeps only in-frame clones here, not all; method: immunoSEQ multiplex PCR. This table has about 84,000 clones, over 80% appearing once. The CDR3 spans 13 residues. CDR1 and CDR2 from the germline V gene are MNHEY and SMNVEV (reference sequence). V was cut by 6 bases and J by 5 bases, with 12 bases left in between. Sequenced here: CD4+ or CD8+ T cells sorted from blood, sampled in a trial of the OX40 agonist ivuxolimab. The sequence was obtained from an adult with an advanced solid tumor such as melanoma, head and neck, liver or kidney cancer. V gene TRBV27 combines with J gene TRBJ2-3; D might be TRBD1 (5 bases). CDR3 in DNA: TGTGCCAGCAGCCCAAACGACAGAGATACGCAGTATTTT. Protein sequence: CASSPNDRDTQYF.